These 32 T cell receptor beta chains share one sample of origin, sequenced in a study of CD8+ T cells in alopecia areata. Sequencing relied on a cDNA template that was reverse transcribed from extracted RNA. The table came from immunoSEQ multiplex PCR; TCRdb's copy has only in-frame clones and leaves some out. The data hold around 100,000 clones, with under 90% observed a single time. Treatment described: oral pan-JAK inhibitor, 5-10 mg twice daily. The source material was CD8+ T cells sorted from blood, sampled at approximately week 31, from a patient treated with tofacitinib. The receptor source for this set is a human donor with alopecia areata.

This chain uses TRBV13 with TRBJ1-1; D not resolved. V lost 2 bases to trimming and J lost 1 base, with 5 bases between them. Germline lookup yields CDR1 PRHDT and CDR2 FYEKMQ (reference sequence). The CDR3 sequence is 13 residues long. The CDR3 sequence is CASSLTQNTEAFF. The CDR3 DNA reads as TGTGCCAGCAGCTTAACCCAGAACACTGAAGCTTTCTTT.

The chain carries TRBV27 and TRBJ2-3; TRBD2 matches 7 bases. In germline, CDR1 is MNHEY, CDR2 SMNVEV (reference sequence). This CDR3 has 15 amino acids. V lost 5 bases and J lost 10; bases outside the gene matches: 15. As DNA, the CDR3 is TGTGCCAGCAGTCCCTCCCCGGGAGGTCAAAGGGCGCAGTATTTT. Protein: CASSPSPGGQRAQYF.

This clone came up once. CDR3 protein: CASSESNTEAFF. Here the CDR3 DNA reads TGCGCCAGCAGTGAGTCGAACACTGAAGCTTTCTTT. The V call is TRBV10-2, the J call TRBJ1-1; D is uncertain. The CDR3 runs to 12 residues. CDR1 WSHSY and CDR2 SAAADI come from the germline V gene. V dropped 0 bases and J dropped 1 base, with 0 bases sitting between them.

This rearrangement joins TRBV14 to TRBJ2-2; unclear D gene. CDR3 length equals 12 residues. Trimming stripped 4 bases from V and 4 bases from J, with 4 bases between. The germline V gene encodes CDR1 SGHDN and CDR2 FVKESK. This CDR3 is CASSPGTGELFF. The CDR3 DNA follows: TGTGCCAGCAGCCCCGGCACCGGGGAGCTGTTTTTT.

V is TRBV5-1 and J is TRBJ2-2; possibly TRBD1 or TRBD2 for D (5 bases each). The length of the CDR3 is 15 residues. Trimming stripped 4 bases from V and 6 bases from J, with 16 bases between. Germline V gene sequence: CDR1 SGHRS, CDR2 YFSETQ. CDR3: CASSADDGGPGELFF. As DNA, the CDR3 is TGCGCCAGCAGCGCTGACGATGGGGGTCCCGGGGAGCTGTTTTTT.

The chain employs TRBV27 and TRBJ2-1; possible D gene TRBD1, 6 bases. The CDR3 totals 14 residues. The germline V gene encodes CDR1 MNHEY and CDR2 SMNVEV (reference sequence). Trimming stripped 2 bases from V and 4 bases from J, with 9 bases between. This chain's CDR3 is CASSLGGIYNEQFF. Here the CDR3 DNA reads TGTGCCAGCAGTTTAGGGGGCATTTACAATGAGCAGTTCTTC.

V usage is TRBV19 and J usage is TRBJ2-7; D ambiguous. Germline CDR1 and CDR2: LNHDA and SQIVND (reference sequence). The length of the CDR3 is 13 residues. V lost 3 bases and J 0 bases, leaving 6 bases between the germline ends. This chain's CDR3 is CASSIESSYEQYF. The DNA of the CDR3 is TGTGCCAGTAGTATTGAGAGCTCCTACGAGCAGTACTTC.

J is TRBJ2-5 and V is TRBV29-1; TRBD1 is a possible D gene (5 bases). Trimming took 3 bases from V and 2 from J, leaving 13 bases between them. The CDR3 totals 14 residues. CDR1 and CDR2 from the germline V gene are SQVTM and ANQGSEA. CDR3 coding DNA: TGCAGCGTTGAGTATCCAGGGAAACAAGAGACCCAGTACTTC. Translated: CSVEYPGKQETQYF.

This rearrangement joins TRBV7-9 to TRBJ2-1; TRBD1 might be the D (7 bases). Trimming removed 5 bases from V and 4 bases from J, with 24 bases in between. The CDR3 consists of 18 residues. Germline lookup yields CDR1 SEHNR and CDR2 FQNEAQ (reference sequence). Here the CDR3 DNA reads TGTGCCAGCAGCACCGGGACAGATTGTTGCCGGGGGTACAATGAGCAGTTCTTC. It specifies CASSTGTDCCRGYNEQFF.

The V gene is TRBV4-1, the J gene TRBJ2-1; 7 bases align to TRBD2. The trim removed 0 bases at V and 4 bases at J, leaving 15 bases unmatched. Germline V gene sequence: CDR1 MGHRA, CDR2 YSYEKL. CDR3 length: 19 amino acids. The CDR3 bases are TGCGCCAGCAGCCAAGATCCGGGCGCGGGAGCCCCGCTATACAATGAGCAGTTCTTC. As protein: CASSQDPGAGAPLYNEQFF.

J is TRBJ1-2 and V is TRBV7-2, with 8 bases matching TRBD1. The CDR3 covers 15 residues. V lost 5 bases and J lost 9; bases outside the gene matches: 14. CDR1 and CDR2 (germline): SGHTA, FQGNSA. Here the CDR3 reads CASSVNAGTGIRYTF. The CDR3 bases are TGTGCCAGCAGCGTAAACGCCGGGACAGGAATCCGCTACACCTTC.

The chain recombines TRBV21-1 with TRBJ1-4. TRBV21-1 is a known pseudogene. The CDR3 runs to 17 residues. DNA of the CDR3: TGTGCCAGCAGCAAAAAGGGTATAAGCATTCATCGAGCAAAACTGTTTTTT. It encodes CASSKKGISIHRAKLFF.

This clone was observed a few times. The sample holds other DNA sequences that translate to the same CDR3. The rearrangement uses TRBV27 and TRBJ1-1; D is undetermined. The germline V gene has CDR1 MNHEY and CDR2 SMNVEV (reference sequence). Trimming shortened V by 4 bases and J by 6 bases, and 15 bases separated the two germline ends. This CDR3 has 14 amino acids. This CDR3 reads CASSSGSARAEAFF. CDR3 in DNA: TGTGCCAGCAGTTCGGGTTCGGCCCGGGCTGAAGCTTTCTTT.

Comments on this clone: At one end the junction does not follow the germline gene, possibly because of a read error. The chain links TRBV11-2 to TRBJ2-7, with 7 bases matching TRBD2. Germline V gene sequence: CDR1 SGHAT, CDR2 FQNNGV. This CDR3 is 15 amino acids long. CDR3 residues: CASTLASGKRYEQYF. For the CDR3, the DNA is TGTGCCAGCACCTTAGCGAGCGGGAAACGCTACGAGCAGTACTTC. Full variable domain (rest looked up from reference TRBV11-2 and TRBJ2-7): EAGVAQSPRYKIIEKRQSVAFWCNPISGHATLYWYQQILGQGPKLLIQFQNNGVVDDSQLPKDRFSAERLKGVDSTLKIQPAKLEDSAVYLCASTLASGKRYEQYFGPGTRLTVT.

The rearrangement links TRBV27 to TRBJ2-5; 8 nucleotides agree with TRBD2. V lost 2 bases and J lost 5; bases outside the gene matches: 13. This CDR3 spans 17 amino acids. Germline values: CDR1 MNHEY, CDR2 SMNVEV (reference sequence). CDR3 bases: TGTGCCAGCAGTTTAACGGGAGGGTCCCTATTAATGGAGACCCAGTACTTC. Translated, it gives CASSLTGGSLLMETQYF.

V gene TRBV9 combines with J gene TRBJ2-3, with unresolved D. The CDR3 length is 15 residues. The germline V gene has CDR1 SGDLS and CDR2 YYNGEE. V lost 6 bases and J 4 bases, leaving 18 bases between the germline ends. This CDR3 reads CASTGDLLYPDTQYF. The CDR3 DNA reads TGTGCCAGCACCGGAGACCTATTGTACCCAGATACGCAGTATTTT.

In DNA, the CDR3 is TGTGCCAGCAGGGAGGGGTCCGGGTTCGAGCAGTACTTC. The encoded protein is CASREGSGFEQYF. The chain couples TRBV11-2 to TRBJ2-7; maybe TRBD2 (6 bases). Germline V gene data show CDR1 as SGHAT and CDR2 as FQNNGV. The V end lost 6 bases, the J end lost 6 bases, and 15 bases lay between the germline ends. This CDR3 is built from 13 residues.

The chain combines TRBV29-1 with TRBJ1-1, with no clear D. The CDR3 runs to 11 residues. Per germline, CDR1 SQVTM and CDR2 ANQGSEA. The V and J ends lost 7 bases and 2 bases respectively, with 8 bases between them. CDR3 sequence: CSGEANTEAFF. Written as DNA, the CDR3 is TGCAGCGGAGAGGCCAACACTGAAGCTTTCTTT.

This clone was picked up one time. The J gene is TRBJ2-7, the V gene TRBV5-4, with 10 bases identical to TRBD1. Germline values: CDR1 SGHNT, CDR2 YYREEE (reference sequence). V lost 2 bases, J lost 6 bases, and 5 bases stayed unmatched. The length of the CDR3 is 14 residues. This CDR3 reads CASSFGTGVPEQYF. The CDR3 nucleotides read TGTGCCAGCAGCTTTGGGACAGGGGTTCCCGAGCAGTACTTC.

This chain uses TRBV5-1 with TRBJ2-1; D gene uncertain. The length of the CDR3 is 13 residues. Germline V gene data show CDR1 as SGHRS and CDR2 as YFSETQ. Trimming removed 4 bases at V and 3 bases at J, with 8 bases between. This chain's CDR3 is CASSTEIYNEQFF. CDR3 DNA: TGCGCCAGCAGCACCGAAATCTACAATGAGCAGTTCTTC.

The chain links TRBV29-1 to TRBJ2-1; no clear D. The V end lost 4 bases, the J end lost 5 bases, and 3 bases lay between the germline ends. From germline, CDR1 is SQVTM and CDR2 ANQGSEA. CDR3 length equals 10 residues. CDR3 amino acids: CSVGDNEQFF. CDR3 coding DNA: TGCAGCGTTGGGGACAATGAGCAGTTCTTC.

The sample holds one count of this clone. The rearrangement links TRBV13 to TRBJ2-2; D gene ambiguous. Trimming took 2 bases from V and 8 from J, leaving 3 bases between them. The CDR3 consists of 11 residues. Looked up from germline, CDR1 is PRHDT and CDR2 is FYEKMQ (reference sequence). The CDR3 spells CASSLFGELFF. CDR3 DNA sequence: TGTGCCAGCAGCTTATTTGGGGAGCTGTTTTTT. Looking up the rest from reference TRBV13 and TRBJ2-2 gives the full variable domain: AAGVIQSPRHLIKEKRETATLKCYPIPRHDTVYWYQQGPGQDPQFLISFYEKMQSDKGSIPDRFSAQQFSDYHSELNMSSLELGDSALYFCASSLFGELFFGEGSRLTVL.

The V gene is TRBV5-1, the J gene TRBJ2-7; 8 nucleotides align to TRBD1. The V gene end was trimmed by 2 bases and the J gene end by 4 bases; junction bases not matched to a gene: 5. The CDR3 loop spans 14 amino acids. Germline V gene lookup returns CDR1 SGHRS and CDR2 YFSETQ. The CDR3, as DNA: TGCGCCAGCAGCTTAGGGACAGGAAAATACGAGCAGTACTTC. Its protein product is CASSLGTGKYEQYF.

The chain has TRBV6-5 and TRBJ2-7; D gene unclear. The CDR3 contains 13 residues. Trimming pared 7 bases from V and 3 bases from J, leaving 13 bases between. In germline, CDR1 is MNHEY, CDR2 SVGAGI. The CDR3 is CASTLGSGYEQYF. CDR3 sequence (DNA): TGTGCCAGCACTCTGGGATCGGGCTACGAGCAGTACTTC.

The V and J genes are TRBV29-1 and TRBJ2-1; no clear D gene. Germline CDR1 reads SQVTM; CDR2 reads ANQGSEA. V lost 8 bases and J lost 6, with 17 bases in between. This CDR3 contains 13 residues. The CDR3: CSPVIRGRNEQFF. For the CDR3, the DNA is TGCAGCCCCGTCATTCGCGGACGCAATGAGCAGTTCTTC.

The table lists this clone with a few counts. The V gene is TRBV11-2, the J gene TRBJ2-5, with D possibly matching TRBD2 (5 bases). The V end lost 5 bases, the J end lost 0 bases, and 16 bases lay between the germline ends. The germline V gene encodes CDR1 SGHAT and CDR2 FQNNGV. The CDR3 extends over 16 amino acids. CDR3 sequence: CASSPGSPTYQETQYF. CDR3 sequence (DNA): TGTGCCAGCAGCCCGGGATCCCCGACGTACCAAGAGACCCAGTACTTC.

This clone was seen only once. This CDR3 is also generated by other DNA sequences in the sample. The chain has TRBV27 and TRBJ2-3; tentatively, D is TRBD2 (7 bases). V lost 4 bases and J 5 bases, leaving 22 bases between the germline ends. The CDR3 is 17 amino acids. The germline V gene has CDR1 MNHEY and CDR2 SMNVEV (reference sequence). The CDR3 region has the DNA TGTGCCAGCAGTTCGGACAGCTGGCGGGAGTTGGAAGATACGCAGTATTTT. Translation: CASSSDSWRELEDTQYF.

CDR3 DNA: TGTGCCAGCAGCGGCTCGGCGGCGGGGGAGCAGTACTTC. Translated, it gives CASSGSAAGEQYF. The chain links TRBV7-2 to TRBJ2-5; 7 nucleotides align to TRBD2. Per germline, CDR1 SGHTA and CDR2 FQGNSA. The CDR3 is 13 residues long. After removal of 5 bases from V and 11 bases from J, the junction contained 11 bases not matched to a gene.

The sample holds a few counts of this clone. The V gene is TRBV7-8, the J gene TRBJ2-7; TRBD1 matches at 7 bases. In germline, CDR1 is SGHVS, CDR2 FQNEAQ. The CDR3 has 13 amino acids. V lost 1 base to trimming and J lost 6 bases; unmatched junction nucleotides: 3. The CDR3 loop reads CASSLVTGSEQYF. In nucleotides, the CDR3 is TGTGCCAGCAGCTTAGTGACAGGGAGCGAGCAGTACTTC.

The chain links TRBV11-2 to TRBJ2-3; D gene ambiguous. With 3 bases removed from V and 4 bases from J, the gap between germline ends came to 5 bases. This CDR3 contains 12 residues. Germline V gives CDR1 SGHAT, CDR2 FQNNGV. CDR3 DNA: TGTGCCAGCAGCTTCGGACCAGATACGCAGTATTTT. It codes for CASSFGPDTQYF.

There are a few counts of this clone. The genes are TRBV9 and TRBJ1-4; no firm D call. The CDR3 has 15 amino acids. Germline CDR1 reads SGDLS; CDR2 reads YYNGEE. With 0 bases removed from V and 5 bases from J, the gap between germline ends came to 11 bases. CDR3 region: CASSVDWAANEKLFF. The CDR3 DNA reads TGTGCCAGCAGCGTAGATTGGGCGGCGAATGAAAAACTGTTTTTT.

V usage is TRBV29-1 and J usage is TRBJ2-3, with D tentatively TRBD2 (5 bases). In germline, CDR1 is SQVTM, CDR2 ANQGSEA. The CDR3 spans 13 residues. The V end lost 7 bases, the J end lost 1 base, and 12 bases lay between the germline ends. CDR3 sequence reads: CSAITRGTDTQYF. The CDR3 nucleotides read TGCAGCGCCATTACGAGGGGCACAGATACGCAGTATTTT.